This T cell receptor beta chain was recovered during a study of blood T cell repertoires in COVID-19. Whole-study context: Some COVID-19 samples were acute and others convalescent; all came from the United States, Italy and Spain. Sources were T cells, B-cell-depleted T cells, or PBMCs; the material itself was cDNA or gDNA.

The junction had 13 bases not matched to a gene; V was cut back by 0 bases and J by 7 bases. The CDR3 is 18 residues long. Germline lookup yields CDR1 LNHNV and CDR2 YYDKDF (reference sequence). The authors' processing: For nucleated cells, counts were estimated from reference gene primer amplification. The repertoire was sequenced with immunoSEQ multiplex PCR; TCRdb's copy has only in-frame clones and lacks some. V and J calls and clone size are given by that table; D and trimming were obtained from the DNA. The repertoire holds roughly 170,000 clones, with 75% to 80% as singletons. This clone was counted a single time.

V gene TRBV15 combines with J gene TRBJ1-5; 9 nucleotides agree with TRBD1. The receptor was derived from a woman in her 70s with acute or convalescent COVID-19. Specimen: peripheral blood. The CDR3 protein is CATSRDWGQGKLHQPQHF. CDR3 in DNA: TGTGCCACCAGCAGAGACTGGGGACAGGGTAAATTACACCAGCCCCAGCATTTT.